This TCR beta chain was sequenced during a study of shared clonotypes between healthy human individuals. Study-wide points: Clonotype sharing among the donors was expected to vary with sequencing depth. The sharing of 5% to 5.5% of naive CD4 clonotypes was seen across a handful of donors. What naive subsets generally showed was a larger estimated richness than memory subsets showed.

In regard to this clone: The antigen remains unidentified.

In the CD4+ fraction, cells were divided into CD45RA+ naive and CD45RA-negative memory subsets. The repertoire was sequenced with immunoSEQ multiplex PCR; TCRdb's copy has only in-frame clones and lacks some. The table includes hundreds of thousands of clones, around 78% detected once. The CDR3 runs 14 residues. CDR1 SGHRS and CDR2 YFSETQ come from the germline V gene. The germline V and J ends were trimmed by 5 bases and 3 bases, with 15 bases remaining between them. This clonotype was sampled from a woman aged 30 to 39 in good health. Sequenced: memory CD4+ T cells sorted from blood. This sample's subset: CD45RA-negative fraction. The rearrangement joins TRBV5-1 to TRBJ2-7; a possible D gene is TRBD2 (6 bases). The CDR3, as DNA: TGCGCCAGCAGACAGCGGGTGGAGAACTACGAGCAGTACTTC. It codes for CASRQRVENYEQYF.